This is a list of T cell receptor beta chains from one sample in a study of neurological immune-mediated disorders. TCRdb called the 5' RACE reads again in MiXCR, with one record for every CDR3 protein. The sample consists of around 80,000 distinct CDR3 sequences, about a tenth of them appearing once. Material for sequencing was PBMCs. The receptors were gathered from a middle-aged man in good health. CDR3s include the opening cysteine and the closing phenylalanine or tryptophan. The D gene is left open where the match is weak. The size entry is marked missing in some rows and otherwise reads once, few, many or a size class.

size	V	J	D	CDR3	DNA
many	TRBV5-1	TRBJ2-1	.	CASSLEGGLSYNEQFF	TGCGCCAGCAGCTTAGAAGGGGGGCTATCCTACAATGAGCAGTTCTTC
many	TRBV28	TRBJ1-5	TRBD1	CASSYTGGNQPQHF	TGTGCCAGCAGTTACACAGGGGGCAATCAGCCCCAGCATTTT
many	TRBV5-1	TRBJ2-1	.	CASSPLSNTPNNEQFF	TGCGCCAGCAGCCCACTAAGTAATACCCCCAACAATGAGCAGTTCTTC
many	TRBV10-3	TRBJ1-6	.	CAISEEGPGNSPLHF	TGTGCCATCAGTGAGGAGGGGCCGGGCAATTCACCCCTCCACTTT
many	TRBV20-1	TRBJ2-7	TRBD1	CSARDGGQLTYEQYF	TGCAGTGCTAGAGATGGGGGACAGCTTACCTACGAGCAGTACTTC
many	TRBV3-1	TRBJ2-7	.	CASSRAYAGSYEQYF	TGTGCCAGCAGCCGAGCATATGCAGGATCGTACGAGCAGTACTTC
many	TRBV7-8	TRBJ2-3	.	CASSFLAEISTDTQYF	TGTGCCAGCAGCTTTTTAGCGGAAATAAGCACAGATACGCAGTATTTT
many	TRBV25-1	TRBJ2-5	.	CASSDSSGPPAGETQYF	TGTGCCAGCAGTGACTCCTCTGGGCCCCCGGCGGGAGAGACCCAGTACTTC
.	TRBV5-1	TRBJ1-4	.	CASSLGGKDEKLFF	TGCGCCAGCAGCTTGGGGGGGAAGGATGAAAAACTGTTTTTT
few	TRBV29-1	TRBJ1-1	.	CSVVDGGATEAFF	TGCAGCGTTGTAGACGGGGGGGCCACTGAAGCTTTCTTT
few	TRBV9	TRBJ2-7	TRBD2	CASSVTSGSTEQYF	TGTGCCAGCAGCGTTACTAGCGGGAGTACCGAGCAGTACTTC
many	TRBV6-1	TRBJ1-5	.	CASSRGGVSNQPQHF	TGTGCCAGCAGTCGGGGGGGGGTAAGCAATCAGCCCCAGCATTTT
many	TRBV20-1	TRBJ2-7	.	CSTQQFSYEQYF	TGCAGTACCCAACAGTTTTCCTACGAGCAGTACTTC
few	TRBV20-1	TRBJ2-5	TRBD2	CSARTSGRLQETQYF	TGCAGTGCTCGGACTAGCGGGAGACTCCAAGAGACCCAGTACTTC
.	TRBV19	TRBJ2-3	TRBD1	CASSPRRDRGRDTQYF	TGTGCCAGTAGTCCTCGACGGGACAGGGGGAGAGATACGCAGTATTTT
many	TRBV12-3/TRBV12-4	TRBJ2-2	TRBD1	CASSRNRGRVTGELFF	TGTGCCAGCAGTAGAAACAGGGGGCGCGTAACCGGGGAGCTGTTTTTT
many	TRBV20-1	TRBJ2-1	.	CSARDRQVSYNEQFF	TGCAGTGCTAGAGATCGACAGGTTTCCTACAATGAGCAGTTCTTC
many	TRBV6-5	TRBJ2-1	.	CASSYRDEQFF	TGTGCCAGCAGTTACCGTGATGAGCAGTTCTTC
many	TRBV7-9	TRBJ2-1	.	CASSLVRGWDGDNNEQFF	TGTGCCAGCAGCTTAGTCCGGGGGTGGGACGGGGACAACAATGAGCAGTTCTTC